The 18 T cell receptor beta chains below were found in one sample sequenced in a study of resident and recirculating memory T cells in vitiligo. Profiling relied on immunoSEQ multiplex PCR, and the TCRdb table lists in-frame clones only, not all of them. The sample has tens of thousands of clones, around 92% seen once. The sequenced sample was blood. These receptors all stem from a male donor with vitiligo.

The chain uses TRBV28 and TRBJ1-2, with TRBD1 matching 9 bases. The CDR3 runs 17 residues. The ends lost 3 bases at V and 4 bases at J; junction bases unmatched: 12. Germline V gene lookup returns CDR1 MDHEN and CDR2 SYDVKM. CDR3 nucleotide sequence: TGTGCCAGCAGTTTGTCCGGACAGGGGCCCTTTGGCTATGGCTACACCTTC. Translated, it gives CASSLSGQGPFGYGYTF.

The chain joins TRBV19 to TRBJ2-2, with a tentative D call TRBD1 (6 bases). CDR1 LNHDA and CDR2 SQIVND come from the germline V gene (reference sequence). The V gene lost 5 bases and the J gene lost 3 bases, with 10 bases spanning the gap. The CDR3 sequence is 14 residues long. The CDR3 region has the DNA TGTGCCAGTAGTGTACAGGGATACACCGGGGAGCTGTTTTTT. Protein: CASSVQGYTGELFF.

The chain recombines TRBV6-5 with TRBJ2-7; maybe TRBD1 (5 bases). This CDR3 is built from 14 residues. CDR1 and CDR2 (germline): MNHEY, SVGAGI. The ends were cut back, 10 bases at V and 4 bases at J, with 20 bases in the middle. The CDR3 is CAISGLRSLYEQYF. CDR3 sequence (DNA): TGTGCCATCTCAGGGCTTAGGTCCCTATACGAGCAGTACTTC.

This chain uses TRBV15 with TRBJ2-7; TRBD2 agrees at 13 bases. The germline gives CDR1 LNHNV, CDR2 YYDKDF (reference sequence). CDR3 length equals 16 residues. V gave up 3 bases and J gave up 2 bases; unmatched junction bases: 4. CDR3 amino acids: CATSRALAGGAYEQYF. The CDR3 bases are TGTGCCACCAGCAGGGCACTAGCGGGAGGGGCCTACGAGCAGTACTTC.

The chain couples TRBV4-1 to TRBJ2-7; 11 nucleotides line up with TRBD2. CDR1 and CDR2 from the germline V gene are MGHRA and YSYEKL. Losses at the gene ends were 4 bases for V and 7 bases for J; bases not matched to a gene: 6. There are 14 residues in the CDR3. CDR3 sequence reads: CASSRTGLAEEQYF. The DNA of the CDR3 is TGCGCCAGCAGCCGGACGGGACTAGCGGAAGAGCAGTACTTC.

The chain recombines TRBV27 with TRBJ2-1; TRBD1 aligns across 10 bases. CDR1 and CDR2 (germline): MNHEY, SMNVEV (reference sequence). V gave up 5 bases and J gave up 7 bases; unmatched junction bases: 8. This CDR3 contains 15 residues. The CDR3 DNA sequence: TGTGCCAGCAGTCCTCGACAGGGGGCTCGGAATGAGCAGTTCTTC. This translates into CASSPRQGARNEQFF.

The chain uses TRBV2 and TRBJ2-5, with 9 bases fitting TRBD1. J lost 1 base, V lost 11 bases, and 5 bases had no gene match. The CDR3 loop spans 13 amino acids. The germline CDR1 and CDR2 sequences are SNHLY and FYNNEI. The CDR3 region has the DNA TGTGCCGCACGACAGGGGGTCCAAGAGACCCAGTACTTC. This gives the protein CAARQGVQETQYF.

The sample holds many counts of this clone. The same CDR3 can be traced to other DNA sequences in this sample. The CDR3 loop is CASSVRDSPYEQYF. CDR3 in DNA: TGTGCCAGCAGCGTAAGAGACAGCCCCTACGAGCAGTACTTC. The chain uses TRBV9 and TRBJ2-7, with D tentatively TRBD1 (5 bases). Deletions cut 1 base from V and 2 bases from J, with 10 bases between. This CDR3 is built from 14 residues. Germline V gene sequence: CDR1 SGDLS, CDR2 YYNGEE.

The chain combines TRBV5-1 with TRBJ1-1; D remains unclear. This CDR3 has 11 amino acids. With 2 bases removed from V and 8 bases from J, the gap between germline ends came to 7 bases. Germline V gives CDR1 SGHRS, CDR2 YFSETQ. The DNA for the CDR3 is TGCGCCAGCAGCTTTGAACAGGAAGCTTTCTTT. Protein sequence: CASSFEQEAFF.

The rearrangement uses TRBV13 and TRBJ2-3, with D maybe TRBD2 (5 bases). V shed 4 bases and J shed 2 bases, with 16 bases lying between them. This CDR3 contains 16 residues. Germline V gene lookup returns CDR1 PRHDT and CDR2 FYEKMQ (reference sequence). The CDR3 bases are TGTGCCAGCAGCTCGCTTAGCGCGAGCTTCACAGATACGCAGTATTTT. Its protein is CASSSLSASFTDTQYF.

This chain uses TRBV10-2 with TRBJ1-1; D gene unclear. Germline-derived CDR1 and CDR2 are WSHSY and SAAADI. This CDR3 is built from 13 residues. V dropped 2 bases and J dropped 2 bases, with 6 bases sitting between them. The CDR3: CASSEAGNTEAFF. CDR3 nucleotide sequence: TGCGCCAGCAGTGAGGCGGGCAACACTGAAGCTTTCTTT.

The chain is built from TRBV30 and TRBJ1-1; 7 nucleotides align to TRBD1. Looked up from germline, CDR1 is GTSNPN and CDR2 is SVGIG (reference sequence). The CDR3 loop spans 12 amino acids. V lost 4 bases to trimming and J lost 4 bases; unmatched junction nucleotides: 3. This CDR3 reads CAWKRGLTEAFF. CDR3 nucleotides: TGTGCCTGGAAGAGGGGGCTCACTGAAGCTTTCTTT. The full variable domain, in which reference TRBV30 and TRBJ1-1 provide the parts outside the CDR3, is SQTIHQWPATLVQPVGSPLSLECTVEGTSNPNLYWYRQAAGRGLQLLFYSVGIGQISSEVPQNLSASRPQDRQFILSSKKLLLSDSGFYLCAWKRGLTEAFFGQGTRLTVV.

This sequence joins TRBV20-1 and TRBJ1-1, with D unclear. The CDR3 extends over 11 amino acids. V lost 3 bases and J lost 7, with 9 bases in between. Germline CDR1 and CDR2: DFQATT and SNEGSKA (reference sequence). The CDR3 spells CSASIRDEAFF. CDR3 bases: TGCAGTGCTAGTATCCGGGATGAAGCTTTCTTT.

V gene TRBV6-6 combines with J gene TRBJ2-7; no clear D. Germline V gives CDR1 MNHNY, CDR2 SVGAGI (reference sequence). Trimming took 5 bases from V and 5 from J, leaving 10 bases between them. The CDR3 consists of 12 residues. The CDR3 region is CASSPAVHEQYF. CDR3 nucleotides: TGTGCCAGCAGTCCGGCGGTTCACGAGCAGTACTTC.

This rearrangement joins TRBV19 to TRBJ1-1; D is unresolved. The V gene lost 7 bases and the J gene lost 2 bases, with 11 bases spanning the gap. Germline V lookup: CDR1 LNHDA, CDR2 SQIVND (reference sequence). The CDR3 has 13 residues. CDR3 amino acids: CASKAAANTEAFF. The CDR3 nucleotides are TGTGCCAGTAAAGCCGCGGCAAACACTGAAGCTTTCTTT.

The chain couples TRBV2 to TRBJ2-3; 7 nucleotides align to TRBD2. Germline V gene lookup returns CDR1 SNHLY and CDR2 FYNNEI. The CDR3 spans 13 residues. V gave up 10 bases and J gave up 2 bases; unmatched junction bases: 6. The CDR3 nucleotides read TGTGCCACAAGCGGGACCCTCACAGATACGCAGTATTTT. Translating it yields CATSGTLTDTQYF.

The genes are TRBV10-3 and TRBJ2-7; 12 nucleotides agree with TRBD2. The CDR3 runs 20 residues. With V trimmed by 0 bases and J by 3 bases, 15 bases remained unmatched. Germline CDR1 is ENHRY and CDR2 is SYGVKD. DNA of the CDR3: TGTGCCATCAGTGAGTCGATAGTAGCTAGCGGGAGGGCCCTAGGCTACGAGCAGTACTTC. As protein: CAISESIVASGRALGYEQYF.

This clone was found once. V gene TRBV4-2 combines with J gene TRBJ1-5, with no clear D. The CDR3 loop spans 15 amino acids. Looked up from germline, CDR1 is LGHNA and CDR2 is YNFKEQ. Between the trimmed V and J ends, which lost 1 base and 2 bases, there was a span of 9 bases. The CDR3 loop reads CASSQGGDRNQPQHF. The CDR3, as DNA: TGTGCCAGCAGCCAAGGGGGAGACCGCAATCAGCCCCAGCATTTT.